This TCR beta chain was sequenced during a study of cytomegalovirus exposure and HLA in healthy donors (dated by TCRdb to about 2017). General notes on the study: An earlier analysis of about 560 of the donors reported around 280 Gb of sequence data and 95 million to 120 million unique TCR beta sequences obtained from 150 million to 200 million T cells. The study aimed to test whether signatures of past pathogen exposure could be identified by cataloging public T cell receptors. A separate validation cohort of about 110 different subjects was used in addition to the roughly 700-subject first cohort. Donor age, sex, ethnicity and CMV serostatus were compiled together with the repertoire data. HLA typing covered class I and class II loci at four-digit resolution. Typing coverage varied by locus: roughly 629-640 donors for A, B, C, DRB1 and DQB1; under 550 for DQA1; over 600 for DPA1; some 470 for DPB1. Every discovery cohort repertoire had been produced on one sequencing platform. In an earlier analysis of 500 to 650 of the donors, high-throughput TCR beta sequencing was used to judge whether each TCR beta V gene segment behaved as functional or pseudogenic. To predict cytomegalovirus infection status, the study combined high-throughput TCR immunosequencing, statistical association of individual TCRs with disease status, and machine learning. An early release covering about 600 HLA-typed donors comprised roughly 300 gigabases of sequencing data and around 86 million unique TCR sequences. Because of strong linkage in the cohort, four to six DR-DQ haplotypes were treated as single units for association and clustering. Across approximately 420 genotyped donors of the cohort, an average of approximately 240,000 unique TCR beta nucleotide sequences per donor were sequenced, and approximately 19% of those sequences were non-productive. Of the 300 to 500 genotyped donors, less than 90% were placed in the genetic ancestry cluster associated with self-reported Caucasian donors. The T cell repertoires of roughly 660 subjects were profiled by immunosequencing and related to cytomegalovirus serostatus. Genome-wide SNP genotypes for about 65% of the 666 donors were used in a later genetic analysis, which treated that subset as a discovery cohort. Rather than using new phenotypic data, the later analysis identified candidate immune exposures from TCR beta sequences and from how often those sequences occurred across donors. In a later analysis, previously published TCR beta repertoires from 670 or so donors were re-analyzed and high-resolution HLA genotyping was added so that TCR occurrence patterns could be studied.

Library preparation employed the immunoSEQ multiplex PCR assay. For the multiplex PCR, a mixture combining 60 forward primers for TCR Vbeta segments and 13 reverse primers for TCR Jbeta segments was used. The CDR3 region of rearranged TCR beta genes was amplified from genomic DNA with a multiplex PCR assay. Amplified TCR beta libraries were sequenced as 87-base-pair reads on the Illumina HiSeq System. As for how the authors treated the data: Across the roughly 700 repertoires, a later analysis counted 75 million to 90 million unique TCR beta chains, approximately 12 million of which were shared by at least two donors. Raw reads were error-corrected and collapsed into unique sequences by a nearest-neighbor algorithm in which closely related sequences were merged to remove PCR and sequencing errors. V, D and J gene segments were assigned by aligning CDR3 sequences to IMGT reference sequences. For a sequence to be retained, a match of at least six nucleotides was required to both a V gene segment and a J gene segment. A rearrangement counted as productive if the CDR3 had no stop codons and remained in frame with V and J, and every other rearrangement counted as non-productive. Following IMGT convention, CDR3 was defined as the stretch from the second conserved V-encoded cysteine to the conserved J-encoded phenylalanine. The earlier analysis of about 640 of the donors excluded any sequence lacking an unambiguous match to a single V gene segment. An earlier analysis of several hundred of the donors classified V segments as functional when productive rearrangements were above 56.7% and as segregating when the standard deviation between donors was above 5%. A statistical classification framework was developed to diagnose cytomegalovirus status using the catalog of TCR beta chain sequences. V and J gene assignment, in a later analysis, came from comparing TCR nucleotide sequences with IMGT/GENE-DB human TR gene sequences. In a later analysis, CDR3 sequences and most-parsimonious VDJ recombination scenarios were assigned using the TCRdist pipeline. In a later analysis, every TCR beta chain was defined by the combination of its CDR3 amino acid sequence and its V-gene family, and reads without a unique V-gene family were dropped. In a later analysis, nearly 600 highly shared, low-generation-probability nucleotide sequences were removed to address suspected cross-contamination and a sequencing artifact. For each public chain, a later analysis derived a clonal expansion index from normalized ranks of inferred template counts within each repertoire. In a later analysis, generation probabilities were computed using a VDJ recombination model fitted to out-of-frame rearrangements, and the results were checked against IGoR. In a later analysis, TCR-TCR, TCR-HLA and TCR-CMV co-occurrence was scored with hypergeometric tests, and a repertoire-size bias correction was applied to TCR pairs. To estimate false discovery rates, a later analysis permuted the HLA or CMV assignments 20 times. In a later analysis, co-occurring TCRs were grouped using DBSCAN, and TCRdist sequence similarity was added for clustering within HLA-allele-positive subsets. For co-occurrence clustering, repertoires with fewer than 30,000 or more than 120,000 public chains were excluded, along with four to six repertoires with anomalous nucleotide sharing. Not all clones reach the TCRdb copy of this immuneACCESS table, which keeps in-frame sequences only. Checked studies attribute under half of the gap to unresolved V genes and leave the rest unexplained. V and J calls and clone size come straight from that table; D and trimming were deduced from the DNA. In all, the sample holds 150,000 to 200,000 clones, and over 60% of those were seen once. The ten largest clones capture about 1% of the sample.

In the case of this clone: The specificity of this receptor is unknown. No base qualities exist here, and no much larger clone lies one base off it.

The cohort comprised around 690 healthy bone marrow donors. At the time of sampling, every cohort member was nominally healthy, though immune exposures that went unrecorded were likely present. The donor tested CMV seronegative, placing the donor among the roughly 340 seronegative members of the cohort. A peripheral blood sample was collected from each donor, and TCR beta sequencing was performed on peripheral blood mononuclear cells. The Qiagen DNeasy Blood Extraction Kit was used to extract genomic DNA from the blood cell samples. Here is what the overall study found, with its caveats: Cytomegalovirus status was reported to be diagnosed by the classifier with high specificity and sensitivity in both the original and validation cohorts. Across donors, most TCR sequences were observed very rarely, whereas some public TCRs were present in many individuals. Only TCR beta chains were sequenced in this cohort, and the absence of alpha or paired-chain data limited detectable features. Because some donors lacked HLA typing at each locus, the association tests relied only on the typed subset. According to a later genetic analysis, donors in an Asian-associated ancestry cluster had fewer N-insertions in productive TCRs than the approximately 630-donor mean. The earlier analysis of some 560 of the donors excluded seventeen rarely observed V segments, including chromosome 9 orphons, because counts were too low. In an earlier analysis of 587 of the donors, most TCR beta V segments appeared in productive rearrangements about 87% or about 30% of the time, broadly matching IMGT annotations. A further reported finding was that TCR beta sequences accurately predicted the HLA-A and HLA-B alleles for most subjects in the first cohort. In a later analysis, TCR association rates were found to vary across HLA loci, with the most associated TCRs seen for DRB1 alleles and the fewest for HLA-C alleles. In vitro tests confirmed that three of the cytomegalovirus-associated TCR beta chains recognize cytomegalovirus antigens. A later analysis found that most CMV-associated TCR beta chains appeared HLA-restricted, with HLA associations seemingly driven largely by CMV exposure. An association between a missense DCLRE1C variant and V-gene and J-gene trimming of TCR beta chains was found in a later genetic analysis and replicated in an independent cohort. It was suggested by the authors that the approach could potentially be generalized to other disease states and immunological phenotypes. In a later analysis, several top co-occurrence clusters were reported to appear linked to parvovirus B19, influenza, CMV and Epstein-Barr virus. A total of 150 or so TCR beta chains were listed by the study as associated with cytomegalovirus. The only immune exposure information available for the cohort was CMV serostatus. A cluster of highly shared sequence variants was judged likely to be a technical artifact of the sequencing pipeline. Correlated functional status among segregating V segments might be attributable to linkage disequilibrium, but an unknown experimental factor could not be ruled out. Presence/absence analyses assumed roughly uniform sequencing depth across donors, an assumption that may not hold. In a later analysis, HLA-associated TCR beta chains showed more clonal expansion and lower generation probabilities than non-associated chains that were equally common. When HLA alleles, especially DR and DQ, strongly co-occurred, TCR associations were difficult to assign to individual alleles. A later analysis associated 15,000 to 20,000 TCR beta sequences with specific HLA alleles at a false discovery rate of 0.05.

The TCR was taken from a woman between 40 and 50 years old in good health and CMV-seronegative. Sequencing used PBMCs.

This receptor carries the CDR3 CASSLPLAGEGEQFF. The nucleotide sequence reads TGCGCCAGCAGCTTGCCCCTAGCGGGGGAGGGTGAGCAGTTCTTC. The V gene is TRBV5-1 and the J gene is TRBJ2-1; 10 bases in between match TRBD2. Trimming leaves V shorter by 1 base and J shorter by 9 bases, with the junction holding 7 bases beyond the gene matches. Spanning cysteine to phenylalanine, the CDR3 consists of 15 amino acids. CDR3 DNA only is kept here, 45 bases in frame from base 1. The germline V gene encodes CDR1 SGHRS and CDR2 YFSETQ.